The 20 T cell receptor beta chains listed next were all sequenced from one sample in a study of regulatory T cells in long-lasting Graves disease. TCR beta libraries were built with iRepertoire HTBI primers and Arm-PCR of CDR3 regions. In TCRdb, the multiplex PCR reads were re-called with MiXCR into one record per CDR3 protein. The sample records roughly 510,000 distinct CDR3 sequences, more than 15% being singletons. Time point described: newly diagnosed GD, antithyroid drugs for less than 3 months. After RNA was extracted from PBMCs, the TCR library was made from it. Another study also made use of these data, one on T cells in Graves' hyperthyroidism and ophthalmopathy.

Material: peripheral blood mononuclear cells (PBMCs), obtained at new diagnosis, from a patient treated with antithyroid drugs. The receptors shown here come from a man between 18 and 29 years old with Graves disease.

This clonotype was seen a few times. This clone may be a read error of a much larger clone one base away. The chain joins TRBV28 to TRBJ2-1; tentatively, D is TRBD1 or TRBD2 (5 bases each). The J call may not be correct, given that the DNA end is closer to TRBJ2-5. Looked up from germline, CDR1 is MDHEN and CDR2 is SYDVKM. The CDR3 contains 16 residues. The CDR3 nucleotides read TGTGCCAGCAGTTTCCCGTCCGGGGCGAAAAGGGCGACCCAGTACTTC. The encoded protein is CASSFPSGAKRATQYF.

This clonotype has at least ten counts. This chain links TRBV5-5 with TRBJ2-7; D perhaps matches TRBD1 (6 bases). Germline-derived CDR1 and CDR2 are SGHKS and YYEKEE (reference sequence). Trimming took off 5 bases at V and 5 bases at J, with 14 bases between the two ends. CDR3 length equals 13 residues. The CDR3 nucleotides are TGTGCCAGCAGTCTAGACAGGTCCAACGAGCAGTACTTC. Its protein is CASSLDRSNEQYF.

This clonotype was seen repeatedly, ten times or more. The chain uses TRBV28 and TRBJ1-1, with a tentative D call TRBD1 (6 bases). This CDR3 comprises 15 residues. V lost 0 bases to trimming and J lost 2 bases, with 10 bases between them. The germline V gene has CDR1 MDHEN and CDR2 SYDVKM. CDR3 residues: CASSLWMGQNTEAFF. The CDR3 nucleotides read TGTGCCAGCAGTTTATGGATGGGACAAAACACTGAAGCTTTCTTT.

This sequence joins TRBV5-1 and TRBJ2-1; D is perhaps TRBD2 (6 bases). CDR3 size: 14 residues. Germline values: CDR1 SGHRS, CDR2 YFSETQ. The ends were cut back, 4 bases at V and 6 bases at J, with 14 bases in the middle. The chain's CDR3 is CASSPGGWVNEQFF. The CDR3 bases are TGCGCCAGCAGCCCTGGGGGGTGGGTCAATGAGCAGTTCTTC.

The CDR3 loop reads CASSSPTGIGNSPLHF. CDR3 DNA sequence: TGTGCCAGCAGTTCGCCAACAGGGATTGGTAATTCACCCCTCCACTTT. The chain carries TRBV6-5 and TRBJ1-6, with D perhaps matching TRBD1 (6 bases). The V and J ends lost 4 bases and 6 bases respectively, with 16 bases between them. This CDR3 region has 16 residues. Germline-derived CDR1 and CDR2 are MNHEY and SVGAGI.

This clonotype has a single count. The chain's CDR3 is CATSETTGGKAGGPYNEQFF. The CDR3, as DNA: TGTGCCACCAGTGAAACGACAGGGGGCAAAGCGGGAGGGCCGTACAATGAGCAGTTCTTC. The chain couples TRBV24-1 to TRBJ2-1; tentatively, D is TRBD1 or TRBD2 (10 bases each). Germline V gives CDR1 KGHDR, CDR2 SFDVKD. V was trimmed by 4 bases and J by 4 bases, leaving 28 bases between them. This CDR3 comprises 20 residues.

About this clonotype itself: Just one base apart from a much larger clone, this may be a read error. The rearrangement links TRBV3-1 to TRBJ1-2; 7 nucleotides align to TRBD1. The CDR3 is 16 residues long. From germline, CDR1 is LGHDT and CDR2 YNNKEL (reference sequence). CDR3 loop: CASNQDRTGRPYGYTF. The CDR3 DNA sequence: TGTGCCAGCAACCAAGATCGGACAGGCAGACCCTATGGCTACACCTTC.

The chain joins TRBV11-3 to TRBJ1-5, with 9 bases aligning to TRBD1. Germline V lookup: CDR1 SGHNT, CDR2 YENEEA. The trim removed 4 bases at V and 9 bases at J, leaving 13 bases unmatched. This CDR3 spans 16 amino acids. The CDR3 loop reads CASSSLTGGEGSPQHF. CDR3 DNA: TGTGCCAGCAGCTCGTTGACAGGGGGGGAAGGGTCGCCCCAGCATTTT.

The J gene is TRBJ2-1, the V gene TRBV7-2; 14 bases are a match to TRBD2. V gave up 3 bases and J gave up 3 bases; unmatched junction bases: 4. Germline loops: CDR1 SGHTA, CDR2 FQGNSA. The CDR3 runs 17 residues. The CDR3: CASSFPGTSGSYNEQFF. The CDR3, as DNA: TGTGCCAGCAGCTTCCCAGGGACTAGCGGGAGCTACAATGAGCAGTTCTTC.

The CDR3 sequence is CAWSEASYEQYF. The CDR3 region has the DNA TGTGCCTGGAGTGAGGCCTCCTACGAGCAGTACTTC. This rearrangement joins TRBV30 to TRBJ2-7; the D is unclear. This CDR3 has 12 amino acids. CDR1 and CDR2 from the germline V gene are GTSNPN and SVGIG (reference sequence). The ends were cut back, 1 base at V and 0 bases at J, with 4 bases in the middle.

CDR3 bases: TGTGCCAGCGTCCCGTCCACTGGAAACACCATATATTTT. This encodes CASVPSTGNTIYF. The chain links TRBV19 to TRBJ1-3; unclear D gene. CDR3 length: 13 amino acids. Germline V CDR1 and CDR2: LNHDA, SQIVND (reference sequence). Trimming pared 9 bases from V and 2 bases from J, leaving 11 bases between.

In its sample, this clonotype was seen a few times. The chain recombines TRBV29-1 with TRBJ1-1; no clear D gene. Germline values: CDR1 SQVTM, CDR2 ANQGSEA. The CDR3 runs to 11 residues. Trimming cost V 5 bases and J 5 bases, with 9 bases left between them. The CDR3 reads CSVIVETEAFF. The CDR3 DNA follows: TGCAGCGTTATAGTAGAGACTGAAGCTTTCTTT.

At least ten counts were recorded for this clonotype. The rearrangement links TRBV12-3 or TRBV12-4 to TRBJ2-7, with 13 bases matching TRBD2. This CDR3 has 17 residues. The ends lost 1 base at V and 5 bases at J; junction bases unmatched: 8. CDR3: CASSLGLGTSGIHEQYF. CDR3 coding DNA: TGTGCCAGCAGTTTAGGATTGGGGACTAGCGGGATCCACGAGCAGTACTTC.

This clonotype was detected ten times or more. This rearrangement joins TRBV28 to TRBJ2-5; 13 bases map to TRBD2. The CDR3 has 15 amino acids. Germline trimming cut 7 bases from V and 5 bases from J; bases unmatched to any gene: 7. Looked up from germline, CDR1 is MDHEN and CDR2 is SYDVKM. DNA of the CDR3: TGTGCCAGCACCCCACTAGCGGGAGGGAGGGAGACCCAGTACTTC. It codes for CASTPLAGGRETQYF.

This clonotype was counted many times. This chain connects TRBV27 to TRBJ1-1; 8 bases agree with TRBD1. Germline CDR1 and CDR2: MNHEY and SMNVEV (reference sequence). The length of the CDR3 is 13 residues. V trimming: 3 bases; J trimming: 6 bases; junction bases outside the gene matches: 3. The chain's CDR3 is CASSLMDRAEAFF. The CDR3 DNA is TGTGCCAGCAGTTTGATGGACAGGGCTGAAGCTTTCTTT.

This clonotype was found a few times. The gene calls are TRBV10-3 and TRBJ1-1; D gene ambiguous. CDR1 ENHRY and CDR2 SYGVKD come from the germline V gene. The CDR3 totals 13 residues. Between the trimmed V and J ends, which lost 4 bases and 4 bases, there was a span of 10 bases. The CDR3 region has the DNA TGTGCCATCAGTGCGGAGGGTTTCACTGAAGCTTTCTTT. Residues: CAISAEGFTEAFF.

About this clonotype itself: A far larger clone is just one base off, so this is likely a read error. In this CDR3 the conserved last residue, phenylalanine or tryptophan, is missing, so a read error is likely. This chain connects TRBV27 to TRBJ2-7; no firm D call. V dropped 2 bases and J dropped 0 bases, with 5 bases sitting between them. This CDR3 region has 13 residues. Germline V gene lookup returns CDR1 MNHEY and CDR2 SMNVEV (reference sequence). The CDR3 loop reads CASSLRASYEQYL. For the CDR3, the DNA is TGTGCCAGCAGTTTAAGGGCCTCCTACGAGCAGTACCTC.

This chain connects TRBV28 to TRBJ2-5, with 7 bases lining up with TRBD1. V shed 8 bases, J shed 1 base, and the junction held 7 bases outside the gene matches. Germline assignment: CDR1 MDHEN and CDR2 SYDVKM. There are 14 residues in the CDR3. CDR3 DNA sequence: TGTGCCAGCGGAGAACAGGGGTCCCAAGAGACCCAGTACTTC. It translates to CASGEQGSQETQYF.

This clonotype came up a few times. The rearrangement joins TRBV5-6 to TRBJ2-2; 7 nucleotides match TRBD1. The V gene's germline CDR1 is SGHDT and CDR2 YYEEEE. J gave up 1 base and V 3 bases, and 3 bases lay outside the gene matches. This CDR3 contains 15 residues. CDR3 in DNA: TGTGCCAGCAGCTATACAGGGGAGAACACCGGGGAGCTGTTTTTT. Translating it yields CASSYTGENTGELFF.

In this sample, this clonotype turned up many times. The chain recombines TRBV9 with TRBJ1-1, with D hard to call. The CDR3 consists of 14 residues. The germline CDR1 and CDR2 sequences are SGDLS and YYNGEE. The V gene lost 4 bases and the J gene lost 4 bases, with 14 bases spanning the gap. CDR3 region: CASSPGYRGTEAFF. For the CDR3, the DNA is TGTGCCAGCAGCCCCGGGTACCGAGGCACTGAAGCTTTCTTT. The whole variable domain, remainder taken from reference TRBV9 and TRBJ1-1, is DSGVTQTPKHLITATGQRVTLRCSPRSGDLSVYWYQQSLDQGLQFLIQYYNGEERAKGNILERFSAQQFPDLHSELNLSSLELGDSALYFCASSPGYRGTEAFFGQGTRLTVV.